These T cell receptor beta chains were read from a single sample in a study of blood T cells in healthy people across ages. TCRdb processed the 5' RACE reads anew with MiXCR; each CDR3 protein has one entry. This table holds around 1,000,000 distinct CDR3 sequences, under 30% found once. These data were also reused for a study on T cells of mothers and their children.

The sample was blood. All receptors derive from a girl aged 2-9 years in good health. The CDR3 runs from the conserved cysteine through the conserved F or W. A D gene is named only where the DNA matches it firmly. Some rows mark clone size as missing; the rest say once, few, many or name a class of expanded clone.

d_gene,v_gene,j_gene,abundance,CDR3nt,CDR3aa
-,TRBV29-1,TRBJ1-1,-,TGCAGCGCCCCAAGTAGGGAGGCTGAAGCTTTCTTT,CSAPSREAEAFF
-,TRBV4-3,TRBJ2-7,few,TGCGCCAGCAGCCAAGAGACTAGTATCTCCTACGAGCAGTACTTC,CASSQETSISYEQYF
-,TRBV29-1,TRBJ2-5,-,TGCAGCGTTGTGCTCGACGGTCAGGAAGGGTTCTTC,CSVVLDGQEGFF
-,TRBV28,TRBJ2-1,few,TGTGCCAGCAGGTTAGGGGGGGTTGTCTACAATGAGCAGTTCTTC,CASRLGGVVYNEQFF
TRBD2,TRBV12-3/TRBV12-4,TRBJ2-3,few,TGTGCCAGCAGTTTGATATCGTGGCGGGGGGATGAAACAGATACGCAGTATTTT,CASSLISWRGDETDTQYF
-,TRBV3-1,TRBJ2-7,-,TGTGCCAGCAGCCAAGTGGGCCTGACGCAGTACTTC,CASSQVGLTQYF
-,TRBV5-1,TRBJ1-4,few,TGCGCCAGCAGATTGGGGACAACTAATGAAAAACTGTTTTTT,CASRLGTTNEKLFF
-,TRBV20-1,TRBJ2-7,-,TGCAGTGCTAAAGGAAACGAGCAGTACTTC,CSAKGNEQYF
-,TRBV7-8,TRBJ2-1,once,TGTGCCAGCAGCTTAGTGACCGCTGGGTACGATGAGCAGTTCTTC,CASSLVTAGYDEQFF
TRBD2,TRBV7-2,TRBJ2-5,-,TGTGCCGGCAGCTTATGGCTAGCGGGGCAAGAGACCCAGTACTTC,CAGSLWLAGQETQYF
-,TRBV21-1,TRBJ2-4,-,TGTGCCAGCGGCAAAGATTTAGGGCAGGATCTAGCCAAAAACATTCAGTACTTC,CASGKDLGQDLAKNIQYF
-,TRBV10-3,TRBJ2-7,few,TGTGCCATCAGTGTGATGGGGGTGAAAGAGCAGTACTTC,CAISVMGVKEQYF
TRBD1,TRBV9,TRBJ2-7,few,TGTGCCAGCAGCCCGCCGGGACAGGGGGCAAGCGAGCAGTACTTC,CASSPPGQGASEQYF
-,TRBV7-2,TRBJ2-7,few,TGTGCCAGCAGCCCCCAGGACTACGCCTACGAGCAGTACTTC,CASSPQDYAYEQYF
-,TRBV7-9,TRBJ2-1,few,TGTGCCAGCAGCTTTAACGACTGGGAGACCTCCTACAATGAGCAGTTCTTC,CASSFNDWETSYNEQFF
-,TRBV7-9,TRBJ2-1,-,TGTGCCAGCAGCACCACTAGGAACTACAATGAGCAGTTCTTC,CASSTTRNYNEQFF
-,TRBV7-2,TRBJ1-5,-,TGTGCCAGCAGCTTAGACATGGGGGTGCCCCAGCATTTT,CASSLDMGVPQHF
TRBD1,TRBV7-2,TRBJ2-7,-,TGTGCCAGCAGACCCACCGAGGGGGCCATCAACGAGCAGTACTTC,CASRPTEGAINEQYF
-,TRBV12-3/TRBV12-4,TRBJ2-1,few,TGTGCCAGCAGTTTCAGGGAAAACAATGAGCAGTTCTTC,CASSFRENNEQFF
-,TRBV2,TRBJ1-2,few,TGTGCCAGCAGACGAATTAGACATCTCTATGGCTACACCTTC,CASRRIRHLYGYTF
-,TRBV24-1,TRBJ2-1,-,TGTGCCACCAGGGGAATAAGGGGCGCGGATGAGCAGTTCTTC,CATRGIRGADEQFF
-,TRBV7-8,TRBJ1-2,-,TGTGCCAGCAGCTTTCCGGGCCTCGATCTCGGCTACACCTTC,CASSFPGLDLGYTF
-,TRBV29-1,TRBJ2-7,-,TGCAGCGTTCGTGGGGGAGTGGGCTACGAGCAGTACTTC,CSVRGGVGYEQYF
-,TRBV29-1,TRBJ2-3,few,TGCAGCGTTGTAAGGTCTTCAGGGGATACGCAGTATTTT,CSVVRSSGDTQYF
TRBD1,TRBV2,TRBJ2-7,few,TGTGCCAGCAGTGCGGGACAGTCCAACGAGCAGTACTTC,CASSAGQSNEQYF
TRBD1,TRBV11-2,TRBJ2-2,-,TGTGCCAGCAGTCAACCTTGGACAGGCCGCACCGGGGAGCTGTTTTTT,CASSQPWTGRTGELFF
-,TRBV27,TRBJ1-1,-,TGTGCCAGCATCTCCTTACCAAACACTGAAGCTTTCTTT,CASISLPNTEAFF
TRBD1,TRBV25-1,TRBJ2-1,few,TGTGCCAGCAGTGAATTCGGACAGGTTCGGTACAATGAGCAGTTCTTC,CASSEFGQVRYNEQFF
-,TRBV29-1,TRBJ2-7,few,TGCAGCGTTGAGTACGGTAGCTACGAGCAGTACTTC,CSVEYGSYEQYF
TRBD1,TRBV7-8,TRBJ1-2,few,TGTGCCAGCAGCTTAGTGGACAGGGGTGACTATGGCTACACCTTC,CASSLVDRGDYGYTF
TRBD1,TRBV28,TRBJ2-7,-,TGTGCCGGCTGCGACAGGGATTCCTACGAGCAGTACTTC,CAGCDRDSYEQYF
-,TRBV7-2,TRBJ2-3,few,TGTGCCAGCAGCCCCTATCCCCACCTCAGAGATACGCAGTATTTT,CASSPYPHLRDTQYF
TRBD1,TRBV20-1,TRBJ1-2,few,TGCAGTGCTACTAAATCGACCGGGACAGACGATGGCAACACCTTC,CSATKSTGTDDGNTF